The clone carrying this T cell receptor beta chain was observed many times. What the library attached to individual cDNA molecules were unique molecular identifiers. Using its own MiXCR run on the 5' RACE reads, TCRdb lists one record per CDR3 protein. The data show 130,000 or so distinct CDR3 sequences, around 4.1% seen once. This entry comes from a study of human T cells and chemical hapten exposure. Germline V CDR1 and CDR2: DFQATT, SNEGSKA (reference sequence). The trim removed 3 bases at V and 4 bases at J, leaving 8 bases unmatched. The CDR3 runs to 15 residues. Unfractionated whole blood yielded total RNA.

The clonotype comes from a female donor in good health. This sequence joins TRBV20-1 and TRBJ1-5; 8 bases are a match to TRBD1. The CDR3: CSASRVRTGNQPQHF. CDR3 sequence (DNA): TGCAGTGCTAGTAGGGTTCGGACAGGGAATCAGCCCCAGCATTTT.